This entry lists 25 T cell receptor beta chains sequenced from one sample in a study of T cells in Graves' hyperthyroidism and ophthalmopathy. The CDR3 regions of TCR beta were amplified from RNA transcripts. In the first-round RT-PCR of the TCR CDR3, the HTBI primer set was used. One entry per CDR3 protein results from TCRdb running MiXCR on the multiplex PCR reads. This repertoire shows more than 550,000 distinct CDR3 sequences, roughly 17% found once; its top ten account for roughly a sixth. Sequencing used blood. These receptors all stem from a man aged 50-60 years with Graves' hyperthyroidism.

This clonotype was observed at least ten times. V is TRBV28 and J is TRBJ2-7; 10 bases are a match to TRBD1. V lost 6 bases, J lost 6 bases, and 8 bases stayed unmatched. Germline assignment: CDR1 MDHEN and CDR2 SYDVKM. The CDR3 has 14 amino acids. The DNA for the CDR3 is TGTGCCAGCAGACCTGAGGGACAGGGGTTCGAGCAGTACTTC. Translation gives CASRPEGQGFEQYF. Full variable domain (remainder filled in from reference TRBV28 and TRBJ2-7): DVKVTQSSRYLVKRTGEKVFLECVQDMDHENMFWYRQDPGLGLRLIYFSYDVKMKEKGDIPEGYSVSREKKERFSLILESASTNQTSMYLCASRPEGQGFEQYFGPGTRLTVT.

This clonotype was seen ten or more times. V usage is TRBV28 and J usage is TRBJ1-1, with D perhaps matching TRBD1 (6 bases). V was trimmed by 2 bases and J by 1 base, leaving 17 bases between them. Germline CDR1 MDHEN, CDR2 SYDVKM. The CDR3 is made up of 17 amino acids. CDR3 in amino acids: CASSLRRGLGKNTEAFF. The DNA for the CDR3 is TGTGCCAGCAGTTTAAGACGGGGGCTCGGGAAGAACACTGAAGCTTTCTTT.

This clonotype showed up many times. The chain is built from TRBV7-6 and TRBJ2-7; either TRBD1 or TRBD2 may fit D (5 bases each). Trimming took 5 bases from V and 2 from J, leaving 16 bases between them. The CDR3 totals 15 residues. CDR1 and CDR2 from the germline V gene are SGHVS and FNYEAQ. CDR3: CASSEYRDRAYEQYF. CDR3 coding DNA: TGTGCCAGCAGCGAATACCGGGACCGAGCCTACGAGCAGTACTTC.

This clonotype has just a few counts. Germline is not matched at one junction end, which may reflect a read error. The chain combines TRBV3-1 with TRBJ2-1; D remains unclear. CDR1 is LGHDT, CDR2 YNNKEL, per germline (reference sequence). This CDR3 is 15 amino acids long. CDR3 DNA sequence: TGTGCCAGCAGCCAAGAGCGTCTAGTAGGCAATCAGCAGTTCTTC. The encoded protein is CASSQERLVGNQQFF.

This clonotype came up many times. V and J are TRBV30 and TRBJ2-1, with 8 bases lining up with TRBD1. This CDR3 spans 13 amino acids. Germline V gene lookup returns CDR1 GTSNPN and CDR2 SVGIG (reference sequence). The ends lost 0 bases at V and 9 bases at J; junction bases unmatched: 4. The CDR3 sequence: CAWSVPGGVEQFF. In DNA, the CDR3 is TGTGCCTGGAGTGTACCAGGGGGCGTTGAGCAGTTCTTC.

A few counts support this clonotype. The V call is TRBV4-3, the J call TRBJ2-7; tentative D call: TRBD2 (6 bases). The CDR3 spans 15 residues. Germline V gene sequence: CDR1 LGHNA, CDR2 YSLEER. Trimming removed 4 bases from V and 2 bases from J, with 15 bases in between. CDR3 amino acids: CASSPGSSEAYEQYF. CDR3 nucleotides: TGCGCCAGCAGCCCCGGCTCTAGCGAGGCCTACGAGCAGTACTTC.

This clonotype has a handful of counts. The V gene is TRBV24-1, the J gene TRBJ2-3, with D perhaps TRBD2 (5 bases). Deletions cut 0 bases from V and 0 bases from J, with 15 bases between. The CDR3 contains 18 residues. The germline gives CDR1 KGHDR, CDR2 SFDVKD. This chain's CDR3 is CATSDLGPSEGSTDTQYF. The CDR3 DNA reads TGTGCCACCAGTGATTTGGGCCCGTCAGAGGGTAGCACAGATACGCAGTATTTT.

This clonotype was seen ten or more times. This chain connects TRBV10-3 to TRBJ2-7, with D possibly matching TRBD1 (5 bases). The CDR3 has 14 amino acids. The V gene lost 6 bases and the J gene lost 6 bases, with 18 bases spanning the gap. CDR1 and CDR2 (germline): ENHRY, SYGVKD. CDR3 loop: CAISSGREMGEQYF. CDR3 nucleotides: TGTGCCATCAGCTCGGGCAGGGAAATGGGCGAGCAGTACTTC.

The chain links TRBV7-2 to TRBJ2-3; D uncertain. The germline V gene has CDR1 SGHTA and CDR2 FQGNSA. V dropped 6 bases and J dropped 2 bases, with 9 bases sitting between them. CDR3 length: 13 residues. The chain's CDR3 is CASREPPTDTQYF. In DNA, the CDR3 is TGTGCCAGCAGGGAACCTCCCACAGATACGCAGTATTTT.

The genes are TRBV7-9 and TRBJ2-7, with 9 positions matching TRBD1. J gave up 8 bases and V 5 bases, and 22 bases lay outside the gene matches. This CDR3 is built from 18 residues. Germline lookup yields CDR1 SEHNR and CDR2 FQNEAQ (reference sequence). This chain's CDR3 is CASSRTKSFGTGSPQQYF. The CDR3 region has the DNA TGTGCCAGCAGCAGAACGAAATCCTTCGGGACAGGGAGCCCCCAGCAGTACTTC.

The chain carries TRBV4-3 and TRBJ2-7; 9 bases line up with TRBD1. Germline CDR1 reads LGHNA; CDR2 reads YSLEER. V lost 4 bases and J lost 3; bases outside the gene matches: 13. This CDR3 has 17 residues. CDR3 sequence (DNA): TGCGCCAGCAGCCCGGGCCCTGGTGGGACAGGGCACTACGAGCAGTACTTC. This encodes CASSPGPGGTGHYEQYF.

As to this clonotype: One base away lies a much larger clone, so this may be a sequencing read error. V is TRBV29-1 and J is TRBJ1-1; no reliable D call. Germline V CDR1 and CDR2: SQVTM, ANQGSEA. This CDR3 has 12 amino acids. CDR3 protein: CSVEPENTEALF. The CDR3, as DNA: TGCAGCGTTGAGCCCGAGAACACTGAAGCTCTCTTT.

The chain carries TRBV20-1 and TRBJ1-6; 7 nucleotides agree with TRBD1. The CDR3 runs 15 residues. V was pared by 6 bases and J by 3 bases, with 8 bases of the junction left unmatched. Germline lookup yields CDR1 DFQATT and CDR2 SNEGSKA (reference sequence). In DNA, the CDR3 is TGCAGTGCAAGACAGGGAGGTTACTATAATTCACCCCTCCACTTT. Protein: CSARQGGYYNSPLHF.

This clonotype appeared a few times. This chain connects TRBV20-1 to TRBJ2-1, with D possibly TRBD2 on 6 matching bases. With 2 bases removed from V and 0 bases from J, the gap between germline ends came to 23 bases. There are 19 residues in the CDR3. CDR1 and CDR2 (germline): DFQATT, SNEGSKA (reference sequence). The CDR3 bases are TGCAGTGCTAGACTCTCCTCCCCCTTAGCGGTGAGCTCCTACAATGAGCAGTTCTTC. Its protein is CSARLSSPLAVSSYNEQFF.

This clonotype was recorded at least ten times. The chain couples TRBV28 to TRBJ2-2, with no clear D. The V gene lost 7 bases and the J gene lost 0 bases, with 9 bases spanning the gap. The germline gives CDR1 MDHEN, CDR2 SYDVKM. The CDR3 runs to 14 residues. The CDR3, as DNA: TGTGCCAGCAATGAACTTGCGAACACCGGGGAGCTGTTTTTT. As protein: CASNELANTGELFF.

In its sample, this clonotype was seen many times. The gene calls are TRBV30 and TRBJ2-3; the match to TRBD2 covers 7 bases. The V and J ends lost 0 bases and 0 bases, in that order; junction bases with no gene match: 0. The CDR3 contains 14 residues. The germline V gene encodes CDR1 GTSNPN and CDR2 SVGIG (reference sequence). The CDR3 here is CAWSVAGSTDTQYF. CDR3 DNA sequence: TGTGCCTGGAGTGTAGCGGGGAGCACAGATACGCAGTATTTT.

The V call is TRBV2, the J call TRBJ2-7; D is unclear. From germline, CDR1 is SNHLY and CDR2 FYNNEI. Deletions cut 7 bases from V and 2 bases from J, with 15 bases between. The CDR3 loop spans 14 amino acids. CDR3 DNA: TGTGCCAGCATGGGTCTTACCCGGACCTACGAGCAGTACTTC. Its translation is CASMGLTRTYEQYF. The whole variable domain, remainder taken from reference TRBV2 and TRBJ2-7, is EPEVTQTPSHQVTQMGQEVILRCVPISNHLYFYWYRQILGQKVEFLVSFYNNEISEKSEIFDDQFSVERPDGSNFTLKIRSTKLEDSAMYFCASMGLTRTYEQYFGPGTRLTVT.

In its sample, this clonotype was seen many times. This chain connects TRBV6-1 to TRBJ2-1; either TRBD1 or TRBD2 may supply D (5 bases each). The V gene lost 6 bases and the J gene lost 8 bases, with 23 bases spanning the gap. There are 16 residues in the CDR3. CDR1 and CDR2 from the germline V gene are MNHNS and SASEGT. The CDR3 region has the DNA TGTGCCAGCAGGGCGAGGTGGGGGACCCTGGACGATGAGCAGTTCTTC. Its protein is CASRARWGTLDDEQFF.

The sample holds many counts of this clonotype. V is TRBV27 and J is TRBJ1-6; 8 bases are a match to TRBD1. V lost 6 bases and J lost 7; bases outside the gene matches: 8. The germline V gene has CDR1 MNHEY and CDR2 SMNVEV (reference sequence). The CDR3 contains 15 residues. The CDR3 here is CASRPGQVGNSPLHF. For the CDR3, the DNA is TGTGCCAGCAGGCCGGGACAGGTGGGGAATTCACCCCTCCACTTT.

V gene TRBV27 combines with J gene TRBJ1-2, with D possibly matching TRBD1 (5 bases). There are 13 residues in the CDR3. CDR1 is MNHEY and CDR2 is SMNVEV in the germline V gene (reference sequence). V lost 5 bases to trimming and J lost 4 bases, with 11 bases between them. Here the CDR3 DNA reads TGTGCCAGCAGTCCCCGGGGCTTCTATGGCTACACCTTC. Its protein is CASSPRGFYGYTF.

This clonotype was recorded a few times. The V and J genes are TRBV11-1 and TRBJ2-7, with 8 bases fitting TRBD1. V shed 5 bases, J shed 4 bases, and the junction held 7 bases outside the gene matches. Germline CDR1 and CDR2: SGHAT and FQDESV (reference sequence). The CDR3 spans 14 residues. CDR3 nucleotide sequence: TGTGCCAGCAGCAGCCGGACAGGGAGATACGAGCAGTACTTC. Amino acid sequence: CASSSRTGRYEQYF.

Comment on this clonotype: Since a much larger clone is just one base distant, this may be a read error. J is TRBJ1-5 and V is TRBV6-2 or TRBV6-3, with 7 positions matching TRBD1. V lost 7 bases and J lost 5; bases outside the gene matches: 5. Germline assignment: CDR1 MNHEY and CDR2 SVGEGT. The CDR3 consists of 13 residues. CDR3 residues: CASNQQGYQPQHF. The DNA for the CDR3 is TGTGCCAGCAACCAACAGGGGTATCAGCCCCAGCATTTT.

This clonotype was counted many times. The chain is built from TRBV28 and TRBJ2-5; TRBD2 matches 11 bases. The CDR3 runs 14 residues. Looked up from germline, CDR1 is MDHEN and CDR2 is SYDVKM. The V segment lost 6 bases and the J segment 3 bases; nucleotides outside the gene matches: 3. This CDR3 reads CASRLTSGEETQYF. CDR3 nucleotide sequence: TGTGCCAGCAGGTTGACTAGCGGGGAAGAGACCCAGTACTTC.

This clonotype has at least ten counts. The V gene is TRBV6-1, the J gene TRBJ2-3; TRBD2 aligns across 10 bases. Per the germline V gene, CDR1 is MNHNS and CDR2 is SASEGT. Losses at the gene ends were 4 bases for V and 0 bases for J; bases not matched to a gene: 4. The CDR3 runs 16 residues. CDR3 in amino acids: CASSALAGGSTDTQYF. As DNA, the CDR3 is TGTGCCAGCAGTGCCTTAGCGGGAGGAAGCACAGATACGCAGTATTTT.

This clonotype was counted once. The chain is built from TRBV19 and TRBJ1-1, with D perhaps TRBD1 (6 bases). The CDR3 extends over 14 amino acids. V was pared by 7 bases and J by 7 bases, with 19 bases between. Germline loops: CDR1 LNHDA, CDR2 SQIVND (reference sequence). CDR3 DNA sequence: TGTGCCAGTAACTTAACTCCTGGACAGCATGAAGCTTTCTTT. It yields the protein CASNLTPGQHEAFF.